Given below is one TCR beta chain in context. Its antigen is undetermined. The table came from immunoSEQ multiplex PCR; TCRdb's copy has only in-frame clones and leaves some out. The table includes 12,000 to 15,000 clones, 70% to 85% detected once. Germline V gene lookup returns CDR1 MGHDK and CDR2 SYGVNS. This CDR3 is 16 amino acids long. The V segment lost 4 bases and the J segment 0 bases; nucleotides outside the gene matches: 5. Graft samples were processed, releasing intraepithelial and lamina propria lymphocytes. The sample is drawn from a study of graft-versus-host responses after intestinal transplantation. Study observations and caveats: The marrow of recipients harbored GvH clones, and ileum or blood showed some of them first. Peak levels of circulating GvH clones tracked with early post-transplant HvG declines.

The sequence came from a human patient who received an intestinal transplant, so some T cells may come from the graft donor. The chain employs TRBV25-1 and TRBJ1-4; 7 bases agree with TRBD1. Sequenced here: ileum tissue, sampled 16 days after intestinal transplant. The CDR3 is CASSAVTGATNEKLFF. Written as DNA, the CDR3 is TGTGCCAGCAGTGCTGTAACAGGGGCAACTAATGAAAAACTGTTTTTT.